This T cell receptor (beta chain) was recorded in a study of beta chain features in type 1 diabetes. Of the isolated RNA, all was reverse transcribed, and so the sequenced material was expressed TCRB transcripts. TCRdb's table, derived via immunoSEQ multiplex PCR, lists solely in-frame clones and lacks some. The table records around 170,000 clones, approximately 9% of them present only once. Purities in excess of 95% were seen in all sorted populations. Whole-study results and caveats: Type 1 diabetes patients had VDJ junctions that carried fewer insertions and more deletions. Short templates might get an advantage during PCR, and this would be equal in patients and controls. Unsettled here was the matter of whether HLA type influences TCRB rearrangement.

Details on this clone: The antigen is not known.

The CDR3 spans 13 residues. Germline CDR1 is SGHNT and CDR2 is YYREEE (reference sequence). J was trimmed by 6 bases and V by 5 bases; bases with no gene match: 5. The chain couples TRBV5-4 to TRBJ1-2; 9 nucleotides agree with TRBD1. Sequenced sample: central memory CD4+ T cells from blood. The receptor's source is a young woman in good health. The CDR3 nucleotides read TGTGCCAGCAGTCGACAGGGGGAAGATGGCTACACCTTC. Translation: CASSRQGEDGYTF.